This T cell receptor (beta chain) was retrieved from a study of T cells after yellow fever vaccination. Across the study: Libraries from low-cell-number fractions were prepared with the SMART-Seq v4 Ultra Low Input RNA kit.

The J segment lost 8 bases and the V segment lost 5 bases, leaving 18 bases of the junction unmatched. The CDR3 totals 17 residues. In germline, CDR1 is SGHTA, CDR2 FQGNSA. Using its own MiXCR run on the 5' RACE reads, TCRdb lists one record per CDR3 protein. The data contain around 100,000 distinct CDR3 sequences, 8.4% of them singletons. In this sample, this clonotype turned up many times. The material sequenced was CD8+ T cells sorted from PBMCs, taken 45 days after the yellow fever booster vaccination. The chain employs TRBV7-2 and TRBJ2-1, with 7 bases aligning to TRBD1. The TCR originated in a man aged 30 to 45 who received the YFV17D yellow fever vaccine. CDR3 in DNA: TGTGCCAGCAGCACTGACAGGGTACTTCACGGGACCGATGAGCAGTTCTTC. It specifies CASSTDRVLHGTDEQFF.